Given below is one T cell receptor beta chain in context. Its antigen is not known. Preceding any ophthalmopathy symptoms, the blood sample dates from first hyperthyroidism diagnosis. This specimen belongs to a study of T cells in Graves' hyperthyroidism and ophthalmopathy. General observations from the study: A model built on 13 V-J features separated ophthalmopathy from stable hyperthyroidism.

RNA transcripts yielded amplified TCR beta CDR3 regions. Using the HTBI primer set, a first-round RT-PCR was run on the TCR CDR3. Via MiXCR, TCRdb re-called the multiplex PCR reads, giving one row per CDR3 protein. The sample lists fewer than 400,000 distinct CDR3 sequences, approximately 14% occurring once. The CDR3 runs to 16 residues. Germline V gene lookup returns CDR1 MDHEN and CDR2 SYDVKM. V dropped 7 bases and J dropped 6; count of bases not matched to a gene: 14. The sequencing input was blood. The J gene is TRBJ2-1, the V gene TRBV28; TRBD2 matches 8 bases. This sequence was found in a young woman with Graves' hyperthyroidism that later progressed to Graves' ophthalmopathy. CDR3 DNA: TGTGCCAGCACAGAATGGGCTCAGGGACTAGTCAATGAGCAGTTCTTC. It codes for CASTEWAQGLVNEQFF.